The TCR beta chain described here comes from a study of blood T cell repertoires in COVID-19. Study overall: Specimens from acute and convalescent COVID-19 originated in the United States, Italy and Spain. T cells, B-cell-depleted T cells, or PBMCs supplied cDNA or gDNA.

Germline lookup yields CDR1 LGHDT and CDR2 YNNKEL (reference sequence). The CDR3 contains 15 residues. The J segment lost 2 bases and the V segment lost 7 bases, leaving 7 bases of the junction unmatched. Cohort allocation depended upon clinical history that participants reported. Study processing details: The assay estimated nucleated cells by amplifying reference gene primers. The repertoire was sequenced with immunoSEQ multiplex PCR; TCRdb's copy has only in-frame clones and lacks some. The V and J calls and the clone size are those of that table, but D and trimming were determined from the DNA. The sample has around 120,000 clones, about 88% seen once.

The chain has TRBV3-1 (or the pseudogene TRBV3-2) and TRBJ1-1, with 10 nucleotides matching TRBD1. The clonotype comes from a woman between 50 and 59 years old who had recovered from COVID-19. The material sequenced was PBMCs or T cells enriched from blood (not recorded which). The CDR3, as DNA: TGTGCCAGCACCCGACAGGGGGCTACAAACACTGAAGCTTTCTTT. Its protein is CASTRQGATNTEAFF.